This T cell receptor (beta chain) stems from a study of T cell responses to AZD1222 COVID-19 vaccine. The CDR3 spans 12 residues. Germline CDR1 and CDR2: SGHAT and FQNNGV. Trimming removed 1 base at V and 5 bases at J, with 6 bases between. TCRdb's table, derived via immunoSEQ multiplex PCR, lists solely in-frame clones and lacks some. The sample holds 150,000 to 250,000 clones; about nine tenths are singletons and the top ten take under 4%. The J gene is TRBJ2-7, the V gene TRBV11-2; D is possibly TRBD2 (5 bases). The specimen was peripheral blood, collected 28 days after the second AZD1222 dose. This TCR came from an adult who received the AZD1222 COVID-19 vaccine. DNA of the CDR3: TGTGCCAGCAGCTTAGTCGGGGACGAGCAGTACTTC. Its translation: CASSLVGDEQYF.